This T cell receptor (beta chain) was documented in a study of response to subunit inactivated influenza vaccine. This clonotype was counted a few times. TCRdb called the RT-PCR reads again in MiXCR, with one record for every CDR3 protein. The sample shows more than 500,000 distinct CDR3 sequences, approximately 10% of them seen only once. These sequences were also reported in another study, on T cells expressing NK-cell markers. From that paper: What made the TCR beta cDNA was 5'RACE template switching with UMIs. Over 5 donors showed dominant NKG2C+ clonotypes comprising about 1.0-7.0% of their CD8+ T cells. Among several donors, these clonotypes also ranked first in the CD3+CD56-NKG2C+ fraction.

The TCR was taken from a man aged 45-60 years who received an inactivated influenza vaccine. The material was PBMCs from blood, obtained on the day of vaccination.

CDR3 DNA sequence: TGCAGTGCTAGAGATCCGCGGGGGGGCGGGGATGAGCAGTTCTTC. Translated: CSARDPRGGGDEQFF. The gene calls are TRBV20-1 and TRBJ2-1, with 9 bases identical to TRBD2. Germline V gene sequence: CDR1 DFQATT, CDR2 SNEGSKA (reference sequence). V trimming: 0 bases; J trimming: 8 bases; junction bases outside the gene matches: 8. The CDR3 consists of 15 residues.